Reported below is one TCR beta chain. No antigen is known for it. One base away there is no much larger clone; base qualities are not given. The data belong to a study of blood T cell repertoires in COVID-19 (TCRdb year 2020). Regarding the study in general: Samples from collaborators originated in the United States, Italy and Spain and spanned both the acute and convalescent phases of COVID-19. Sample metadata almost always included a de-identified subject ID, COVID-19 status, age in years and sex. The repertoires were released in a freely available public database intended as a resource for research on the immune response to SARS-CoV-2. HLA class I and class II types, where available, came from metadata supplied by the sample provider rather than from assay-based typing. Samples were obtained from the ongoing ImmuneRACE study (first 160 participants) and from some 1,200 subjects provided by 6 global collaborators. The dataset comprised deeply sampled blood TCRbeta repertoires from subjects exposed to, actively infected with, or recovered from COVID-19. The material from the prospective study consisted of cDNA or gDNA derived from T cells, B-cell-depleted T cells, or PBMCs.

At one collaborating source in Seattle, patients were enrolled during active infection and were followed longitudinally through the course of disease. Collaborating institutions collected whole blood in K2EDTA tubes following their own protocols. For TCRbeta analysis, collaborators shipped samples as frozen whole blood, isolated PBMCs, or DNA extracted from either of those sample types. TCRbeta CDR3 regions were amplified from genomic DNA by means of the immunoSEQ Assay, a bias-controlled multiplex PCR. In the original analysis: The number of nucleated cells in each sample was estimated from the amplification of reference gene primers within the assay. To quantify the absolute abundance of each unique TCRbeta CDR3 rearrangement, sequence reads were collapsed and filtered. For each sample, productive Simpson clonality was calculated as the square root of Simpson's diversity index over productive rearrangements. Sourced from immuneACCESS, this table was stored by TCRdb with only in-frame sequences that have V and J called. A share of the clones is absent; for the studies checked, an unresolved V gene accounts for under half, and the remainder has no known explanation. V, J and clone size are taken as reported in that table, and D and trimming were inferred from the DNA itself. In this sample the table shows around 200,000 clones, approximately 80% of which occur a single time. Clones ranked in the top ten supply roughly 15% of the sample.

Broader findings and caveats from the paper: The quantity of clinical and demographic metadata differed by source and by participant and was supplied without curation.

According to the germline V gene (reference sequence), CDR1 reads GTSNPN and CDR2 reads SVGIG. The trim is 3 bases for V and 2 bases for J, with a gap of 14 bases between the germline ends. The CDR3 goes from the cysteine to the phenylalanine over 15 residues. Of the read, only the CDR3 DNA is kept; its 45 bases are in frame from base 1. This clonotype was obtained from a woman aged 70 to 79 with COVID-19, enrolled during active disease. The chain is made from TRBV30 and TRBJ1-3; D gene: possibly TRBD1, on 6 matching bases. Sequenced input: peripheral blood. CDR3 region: CAWSEGRGAGNTIYF. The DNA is TGTGCCTGGAGCGAAGGCAGGGGAGCTGGAAACACCATATATTTT.